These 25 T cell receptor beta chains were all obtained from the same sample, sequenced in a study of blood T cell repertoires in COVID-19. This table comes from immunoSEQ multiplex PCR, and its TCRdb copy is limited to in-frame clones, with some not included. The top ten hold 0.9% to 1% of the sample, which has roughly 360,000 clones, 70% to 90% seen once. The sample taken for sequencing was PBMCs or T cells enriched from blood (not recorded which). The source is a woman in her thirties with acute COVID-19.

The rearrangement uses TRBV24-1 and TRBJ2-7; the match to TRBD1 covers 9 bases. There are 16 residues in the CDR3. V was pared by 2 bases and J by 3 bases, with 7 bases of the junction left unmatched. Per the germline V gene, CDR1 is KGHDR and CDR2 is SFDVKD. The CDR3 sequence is CATSDSTGGEHYEQYF. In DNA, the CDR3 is TGTGCCACCAGTGATTCCACAGGGGGCGAGCACTACGAGCAGTACTTC.

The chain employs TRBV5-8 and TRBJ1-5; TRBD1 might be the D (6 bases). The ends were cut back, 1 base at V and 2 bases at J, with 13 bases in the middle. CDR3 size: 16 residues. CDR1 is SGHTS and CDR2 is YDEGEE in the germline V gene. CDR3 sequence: CASSLWGRGGNQPQHF. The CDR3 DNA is TGTGCCAGCAGCTTGTGGGGGCGAGGGGGCAATCAGCCCCAGCATTTT.

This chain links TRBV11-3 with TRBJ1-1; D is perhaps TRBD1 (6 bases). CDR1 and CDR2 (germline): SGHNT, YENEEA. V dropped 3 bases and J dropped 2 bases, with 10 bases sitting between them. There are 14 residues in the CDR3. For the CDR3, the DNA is TGTGCCAGCAGCTTGACAGGACCCAACACTGAAGCTTTCTTT. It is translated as CASSLTGPNTEAFF.

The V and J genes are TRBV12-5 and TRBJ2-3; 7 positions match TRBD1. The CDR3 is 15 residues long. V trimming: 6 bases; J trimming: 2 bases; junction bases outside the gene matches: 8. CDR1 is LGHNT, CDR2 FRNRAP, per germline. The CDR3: CASGRAGGFTDTQYF. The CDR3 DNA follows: TGTGCTAGTGGACGGGCAGGGGGTTTCACAGATACGCAGTATTTT.

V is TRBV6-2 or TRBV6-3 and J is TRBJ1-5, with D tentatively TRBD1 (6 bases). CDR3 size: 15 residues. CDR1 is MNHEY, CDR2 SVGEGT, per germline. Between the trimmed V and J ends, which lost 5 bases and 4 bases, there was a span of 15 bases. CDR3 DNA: TGTGCCAGCAGTCCCCGCCGGGACATAAATCAGCCCCAGCATTTT. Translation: CASSPRRDINQPQHF.

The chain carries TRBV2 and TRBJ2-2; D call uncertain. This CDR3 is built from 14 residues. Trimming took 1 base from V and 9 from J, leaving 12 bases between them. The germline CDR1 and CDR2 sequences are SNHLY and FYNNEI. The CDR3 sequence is CASSEDSNSRELFF. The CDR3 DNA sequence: TGTGCCAGCAGTGAAGACTCCAACTCCAGGGAGCTGTTTTTT. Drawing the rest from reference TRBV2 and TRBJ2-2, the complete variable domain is EPEVTQTPSHQVTQMGQEVILRCVPISNHLYFYWYRQILGQKVEFLVSFYNNEISEKSEIFDDQFSVERPDGSNFTLKIRSTKLEDSAMYFCASSEDSNSRELFFGEGSRLTVL.

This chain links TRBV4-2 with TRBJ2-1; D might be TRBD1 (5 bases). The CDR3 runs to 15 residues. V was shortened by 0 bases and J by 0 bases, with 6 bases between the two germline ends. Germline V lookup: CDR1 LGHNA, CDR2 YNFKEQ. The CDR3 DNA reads TGTGCCAGCAGCCAAGATAGGGGCTCCTACAATGAGCAGTTCTTC. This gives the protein CASSQDRGSYNEQFF.

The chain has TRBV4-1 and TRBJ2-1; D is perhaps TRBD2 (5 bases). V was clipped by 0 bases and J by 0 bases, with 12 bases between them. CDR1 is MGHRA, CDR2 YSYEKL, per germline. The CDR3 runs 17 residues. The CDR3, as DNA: TGCGCCAGCAGCCAAGATTGGGCGGGCCGCTCCTACAATGAGCAGTTCTTC. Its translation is CASSQDWAGRSYNEQFF.

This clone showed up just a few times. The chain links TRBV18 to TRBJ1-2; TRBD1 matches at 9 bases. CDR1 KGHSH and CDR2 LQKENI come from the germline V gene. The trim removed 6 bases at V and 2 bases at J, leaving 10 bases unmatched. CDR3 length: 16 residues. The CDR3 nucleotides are TGTGCCAGCTCCGCTCTTCCGGGACAGGGCAACTATGGCTACACCTTC. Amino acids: CASSALPGQGNYGYTF.

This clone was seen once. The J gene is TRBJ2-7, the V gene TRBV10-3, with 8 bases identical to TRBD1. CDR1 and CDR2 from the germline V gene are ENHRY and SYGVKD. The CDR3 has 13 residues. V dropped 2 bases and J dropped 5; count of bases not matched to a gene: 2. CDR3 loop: CAISEPQGDEQYF. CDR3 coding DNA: TGTGCCATCAGTGAGCCACAGGGGGACGAGCAGTACTTC.

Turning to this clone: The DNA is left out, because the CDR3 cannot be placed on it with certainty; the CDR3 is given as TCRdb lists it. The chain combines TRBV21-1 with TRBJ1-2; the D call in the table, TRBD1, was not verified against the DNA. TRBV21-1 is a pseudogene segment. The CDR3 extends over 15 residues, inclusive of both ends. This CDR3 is CASSVVGQGAWGYTF.

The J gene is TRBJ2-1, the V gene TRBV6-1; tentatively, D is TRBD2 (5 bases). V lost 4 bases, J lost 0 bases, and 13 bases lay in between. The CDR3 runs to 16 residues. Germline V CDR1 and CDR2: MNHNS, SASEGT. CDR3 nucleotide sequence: TGTGCCAGCAGTGTAGTACTGGGGAGCTCCTACAATGAGCAGTTCTTC. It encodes CASSVVLGSSYNEQFF.

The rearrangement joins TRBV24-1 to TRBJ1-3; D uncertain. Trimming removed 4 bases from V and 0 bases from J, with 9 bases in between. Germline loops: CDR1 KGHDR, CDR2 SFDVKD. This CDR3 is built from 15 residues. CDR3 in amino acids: CATSEETLSGNTIYF. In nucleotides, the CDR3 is TGTGCCACCAGTGAAGAGACTCTCTCTGGAAACACCATATATTTT.

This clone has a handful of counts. This chain's CDR3 is CASSSAPLQGAGGYTF. Here the CDR3 DNA reads TGCGCCAGCAGCTCCGCCCCACTACAGGGGGCAGGTGGCTACACCTTC. The chain has TRBV5-1 and TRBJ1-2, with TRBD1 matching over 9 bases. The CDR3 covers 16 residues. Per the germline V gene, CDR1 is SGHRS and CDR2 is YFSETQ. V lost 3 bases and J lost 7; bases outside the gene matches: 13.

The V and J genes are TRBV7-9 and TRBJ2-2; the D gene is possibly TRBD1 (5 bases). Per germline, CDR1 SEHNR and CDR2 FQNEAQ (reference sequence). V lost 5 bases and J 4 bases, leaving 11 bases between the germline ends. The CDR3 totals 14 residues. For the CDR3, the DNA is TGTGCCAGCAGCATCAGGGTTAGCACCGGGGAGCTGTTTTTT. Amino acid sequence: CASSIRVSTGELFF.

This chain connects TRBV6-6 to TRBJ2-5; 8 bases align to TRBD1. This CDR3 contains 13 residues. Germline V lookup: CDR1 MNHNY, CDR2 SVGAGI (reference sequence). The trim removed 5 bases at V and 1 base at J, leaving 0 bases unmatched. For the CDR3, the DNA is TGTGCCAGCAGTGACAGGGGCCAAGAGACCCAGTACTTC. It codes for CASSDRGQETQYF.

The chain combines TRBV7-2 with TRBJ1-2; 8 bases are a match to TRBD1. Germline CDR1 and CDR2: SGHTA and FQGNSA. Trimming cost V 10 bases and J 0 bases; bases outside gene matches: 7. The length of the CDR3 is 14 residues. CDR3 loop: CATGQGGPNYGYTF. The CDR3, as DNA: TGTGCCACAGGACAGGGAGGACCTAACTATGGCTACACCTTC. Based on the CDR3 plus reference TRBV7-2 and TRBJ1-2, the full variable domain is GAGVSQSPSNKVTEKGKDVELRCDPISGHTALYWYRQSLGQGLEFLIYFQGNSAPDKSGLPSDRFSAERTGGSVSTLTIQRTQQEDSAVYLCATGQGGPNYGYTFGSGTRLTVV.

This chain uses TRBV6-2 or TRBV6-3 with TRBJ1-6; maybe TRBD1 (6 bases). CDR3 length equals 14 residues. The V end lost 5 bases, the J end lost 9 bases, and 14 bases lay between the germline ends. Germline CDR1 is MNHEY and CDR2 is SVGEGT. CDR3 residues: CASSPGIGGSPLHF. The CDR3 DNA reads TGTGCCAGCAGTCCGGGGATAGGGGGTTCACCCCTCCACTTT.

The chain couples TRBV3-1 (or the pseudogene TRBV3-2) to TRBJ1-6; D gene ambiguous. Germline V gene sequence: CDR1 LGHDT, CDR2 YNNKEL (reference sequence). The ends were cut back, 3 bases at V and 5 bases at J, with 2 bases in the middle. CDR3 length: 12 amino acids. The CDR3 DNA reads TGTGCCAGCAGCCATAATAATTCACCCCTCCACTTT. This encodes CASSHNNSPLHF.

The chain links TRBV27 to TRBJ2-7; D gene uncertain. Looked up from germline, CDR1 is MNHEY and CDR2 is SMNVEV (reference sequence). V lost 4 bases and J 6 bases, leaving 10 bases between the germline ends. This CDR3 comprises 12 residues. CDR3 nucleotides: TGTGCCAGCAGTTGGGTCGGCGGCGAGCAGTACTTC. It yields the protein CASSWVGGEQYF.

CDR3 in amino acids: CASGLSGISTDTQYF. In DNA form, the CDR3 reads TGTGCCAGCGGACTTAGCGGAATTAGCACAGATACGCAGTATTTT. This chain uses TRBV9 with TRBJ2-3; a weak D match, TRBD2 (6 bases). Germline V gene data show CDR1 as SGDLS and CDR2 as YYNGEE. V gave up 7 bases and J gave up 0 bases, with 15 bases separating them. This CDR3 is built from 15 residues.

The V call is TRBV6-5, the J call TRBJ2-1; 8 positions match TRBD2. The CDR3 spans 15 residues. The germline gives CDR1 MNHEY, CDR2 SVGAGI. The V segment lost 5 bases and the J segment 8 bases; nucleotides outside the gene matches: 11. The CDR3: CASSPTSAGPDEQFF. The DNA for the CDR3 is TGTGCCAGCAGTCCGACTAGCGCGGGACCCGATGAGCAGTTCTTC.

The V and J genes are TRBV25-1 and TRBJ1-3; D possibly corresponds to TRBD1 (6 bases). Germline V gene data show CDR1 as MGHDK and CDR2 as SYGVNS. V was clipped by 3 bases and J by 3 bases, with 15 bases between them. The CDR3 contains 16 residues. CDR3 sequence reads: CASSDKGRGGGNTIYF. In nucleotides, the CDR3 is TGTGCCAGCAGTGATAAGGGCAGGGGTGGTGGAAACACCATATATTTT.

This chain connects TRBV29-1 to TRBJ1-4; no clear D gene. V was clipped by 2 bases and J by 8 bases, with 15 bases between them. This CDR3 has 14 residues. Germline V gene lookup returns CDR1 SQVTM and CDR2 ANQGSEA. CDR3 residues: CSVETAGIREKLFF. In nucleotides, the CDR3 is TGCAGCGTTGAAACCGCGGGGATAAGGGAAAAACTGTTTTTT.

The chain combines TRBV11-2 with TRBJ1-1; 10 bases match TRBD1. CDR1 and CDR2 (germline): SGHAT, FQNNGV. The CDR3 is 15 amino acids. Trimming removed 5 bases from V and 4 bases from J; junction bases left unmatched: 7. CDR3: CASSPGQGGSTEAFF. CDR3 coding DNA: TGTGCCAGCAGCCCCGGACAGGGGGGCAGCACTGAAGCTTTCTTT.